This entry is about one T cell receptor beta chain. Antigen unknown. This entry comes from a study of CD8+ T cells in alopecia areata. Study-level points and caveats: Besides other cells, scalp samples also yield sequences of resident alphabeta T cells from normal skin. An increase in clonality over normal scalp was evident in lesional scalp, especially alopecia totalis/universalis.

Collection of lesional scalp punch biopsies and peripheral blood was performed in alopecia areata patients. Isolation of CD4+ and CD8+ T cells from PBMCs was achieved by sorting. The CDR3 sequence is 13 residues long. In germline, CDR1 is ENHRY, CDR2 SYGVKD. The V end lost 10 bases, the J end lost 2 bases, and 15 bases lay between the germline ends. After isolation, RNA underwent reverse transcription to generate cDNA as the sequencing template. Here immunoSEQ multiplex PCR was the method, and the copy in TCRdb shows in-frame clones only, minus some. This table has some 120,000 clones, around 50% appearing once.

The chain combines TRBV10-3 with TRBJ2-7; a possible D gene is TRBD2 (5 bases). This TCR came from a human donor with alopecia areata. The sequencing sample was made of NKG2D-low CD8+ T cells sorted from blood. The CDR3 nucleotides read TGTGCCACCACCATCGGGATTACCTACGAGCAGTACTTC. Encoded protein: CATTIGITYEQYF.